These 20 T cell receptor beta chains were sequenced from one sample in a study of early T cells in non-severe SARS-CoV-2 infection. MiXCR was run by TCRdb on the 5' RACE reads, yielding one entry per CDR3 protein. The table lists nearly 110,000 distinct CDR3 sequences, over 8.5% of them singletons. The sequencing sample was made of whole blood. The receptors here all came from an adult who was a healthcare worker with PCR-confirmed SARS-CoV-2 infection or an uninfected control (not recorded which).

This clonotype has more than one count but fewer than ten. The chain joins TRBV28 to TRBJ2-7; 7 positions agree with TRBD1. The CDR3 runs 14 residues. V was pared by 10 bases and J by 5 bases, with 14 bases of the junction left unmatched. Germline assignment: CDR1 MDHEN and CDR2 SYDVKM. The CDR3 loop is CATGMVRGGHEQYF. CDR3 DNA: TGTGCCACAGGTATGGTGCGAGGGGGCCACGAGCAGTACTTC.

This clonotype appeared many times. The CDR3 spells CASSESLSGENTGELFF. The CDR3 DNA is TGTGCCAGCAGTGAATCCCTATCGGGGGAGAACACCGGGGAGCTGTTTTTT. The genes are TRBV2 and TRBJ2-2; a weak D match, TRBD2 (6 bases). The CDR3 consists of 17 residues. The V gene lost 2 bases and the J gene lost 1 base, with 14 bases spanning the gap. Germline V gene lookup returns CDR1 SNHLY and CDR2 FYNNEI.

Of note for this clonotype: A much larger clone sits a single nucleotide away, making a read error possible. V and J are TRBV12-3 or TRBV12-4 and TRBJ2-7, with TRBD1 matching 9 bases. J gave up 5 bases and V 9 bases, and 8 bases lay outside the gene matches. The CDR3 runs to 13 residues. CDR3 nucleotide sequence: TGTGCCAGAAGCTCGGGACAGGGCCACGAGCAGTACTTC. This encodes CARSSGQGHEQYF.

The chain joins TRBV10-3 to TRBJ2-1; TRBD2 aligns across 9 bases. The CDR3 is 15 residues long. Germline values: CDR1 ENHRY, CDR2 SYGVKD. With V trimmed by 2 bases and J by 2 bases, 1 base remained unmatched. The CDR3 DNA follows: TGTGCCATCAGTGAGGGCGGGAGGGCCTACAATGAGCAGTTCTTC. It translates to CAISEGGRAYNEQFF.

Ten or more counts support this clonotype. DNA of the CDR3: TGTGCCAGCCCCCCGCCCCAGCATTTT. It yields the protein CASPPPQHF. The rearrangement links TRBV18 to TRBJ1-5; no firm D call. The length of the CDR3 is 9 residues. V was cut by 8 bases and J by 9 bases, with 5 bases left in between. Germline V gene lookup returns CDR1 KGHSH and CDR2 LQKENI.

The chain uses TRBV5-4 and TRBJ2-6, with 7 bases fitting TRBD1. Germline V CDR1 and CDR2: SGHNT, YYREEE (reference sequence). This CDR3 has 15 residues. With 2 bases clipped from V and 2 bases from J, the junction kept 1 base outside the gene matches. This CDR3 reads CASSFDRAGANVLTF. The CDR3 DNA reads TGTGCCAGCAGCTTCGACAGGGCTGGGGCCAACGTCCTGACTTTC.

This sequence joins TRBV5-6 and TRBJ2-1; 9 bases are shared with TRBD2. Trimming cost V 0 bases and J 7 bases; bases outside gene matches: 8. The CDR3 runs to 16 residues. Germline V gives CDR1 SGHDT, CDR2 YYEEEE. The CDR3 here is CASSLEWREGANEQFF. In DNA, the CDR3 is TGTGCCAGCAGCTTGGAGTGGCGGGAGGGGGCGAATGAGCAGTTCTTC.

This clonotype was seen a few times. The chain couples TRBV2 to TRBJ2-5; D may be TRBD2 (6 bases). This CDR3 comprises 14 residues. CDR1 is SNHLY and CDR2 is FYNNEI in the germline V gene. Trimming removed 8 bases at V and 5 bases at J, with 18 bases between. The CDR3, as DNA: TGTGCCAGCCTGGGGGGAGAGCAGGTGGAGACCCAGTACTTC. The encoded protein is CASLGGEQVETQYF.

This chain links TRBV11-2 with TRBJ2-7; 9 bases align to TRBD2. The CDR3 sequence is 13 residues long. From germline, CDR1 is SGHAT and CDR2 FQNNGV. V gave up 4 bases and J gave up 3 bases; unmatched junction bases: 1. The CDR3 is CASSSAGGYEQYF. In DNA form, the CDR3 reads TGTGCCAGCAGCTCAGCGGGAGGCTACGAGCAGTACTTC.

This clonotype was counted between two and nine times. The chain couples TRBV28 to TRBJ1-2; D ambiguous. V lost 0 bases and J 6 bases, leaving 14 bases between the germline ends. Germline-derived CDR1 and CDR2 are MDHEN and SYDVKM. The CDR3 totals 15 residues. CDR3 amino acids: CASSLWGGKENGYTF. The CDR3 DNA follows: TGTGCCAGCAGTTTATGGGGCGGAAAAGAGAATGGCTACACCTTC.

J is TRBJ2-5 and V is TRBV25-1, with a weak D call TRBD2 (5 bases). The CDR3 sequence is 12 residues long. The V gene lost 8 bases and the J gene lost 2 bases, with 9 bases spanning the gap. Per the germline V gene, CDR1 is MGHDK and CDR2 is SYGVNS. CDR3 loop: CASLGEQETQYF. The CDR3 DNA follows: TGTGCCAGCTTGGGAGAGCAAGAGACCCAGTACTTC.

Concerning this clonotype: A much more abundant neighbour one base away suggests this may be a read error. The chain links TRBV4-2 to TRBJ2-4, with D maybe TRBD2 (5 bases). Trimming pared 2 bases from V and 5 bases from J, leaving 10 bases between. Germline V gene data show CDR1 as LGHNA and CDR2 as YNFKEQ. There are 14 residues in the CDR3. CDR3 bases: TGTGCCAGCAGCCAATTTGTGGGAGAAAACATTCAGTACTTC. Its translation: CASSQFVGENIQYF.

The chain carries TRBV7-9 and TRBJ1-4; D ambiguous. CDR1 and CDR2 (germline): SEHNR, FQNEAQ (reference sequence). Trimming left V 4 bases short and J 8 bases short, with 11 bases between. This CDR3 region has 13 residues. CDR3 protein: CASSSGLGEKLFF. The CDR3 bases are TGTGCCAGCAGCTCCGGGTTGGGGGAAAAACTGTTTTTT.

The V call is TRBV27, the J call TRBJ2-7, with 7 positions matching TRBD2. Germline CDR1 MNHEY, CDR2 SMNVEV (reference sequence). The CDR3 is 15 residues long. J gave up 6 bases and V 5 bases, and 13 bases lay outside the gene matches. Written as DNA, the CDR3 is TGTGCCAGCAGTAGTGGGGGTCAACTAGCGACCGAGCAGTACTTC. This gives the protein CASSSGGQLATEQYF.

The rearrangement uses TRBV28 and TRBJ1-5; 7 nucleotides match TRBD1. The trim removed 7 bases at V and 6 bases at J, leaving 6 bases unmatched. The CDR3 spans 13 residues. Germline V gene data show CDR1 as MDHEN and CDR2 as SYDVKM. The CDR3 coding sequence is TGTGCCAGCACCGACAGGGCGGCTCAGCCCCAGCATTTT. Translated: CASTDRAAQPQHF.

This clonotype was observed at least ten times. The chain links TRBV27 to TRBJ2-7; D is unclear. Trimming took 5 bases from V and 2 from J, leaving 7 bases between them. Germline V gene lookup returns CDR1 MNHEY and CDR2 SMNVEV (reference sequence). The CDR3 runs 12 residues. CDR3 DNA sequence: TGTGCCAGCAGTAAGACCACCTACGAGCAGTACTTC. It yields the protein CASSKTTYEQYF.

This clonotype turned up a few times. The chain uses TRBV12-3 or TRBV12-4 and TRBJ2-1; TRBD1 or TRBD2 may be the D gene (5 bases each). The CDR3 totals 13 residues. Trimming left V 6 bases short and J 9 bases short, with 15 bases between. In nucleotides, the CDR3 is TGTGCCAGCAGGTCCGGGGCTCAGGGTGAGCAGTTCTTC. Amino acid sequence: CASRSGAQGEQFF.

V is TRBV12-3 or TRBV12-4 and J is TRBJ1-3; no firm D call. The CDR3 extends over 16 amino acids. Trimming removed 2 bases from V and 0 bases from J, with 11 bases in between. CDR3 amino acids: CASSLLGRTSGNTIYF. For the CDR3, the DNA is TGTGCCAGCAGTTTACTCGGACGGACCTCTGGAAACACCATATATTTT.

This clonotype was counted between two and nine times. This rearrangement joins TRBV28 to TRBJ2-7, with D possibly being TRBD2 (5 bases). This CDR3 comprises 16 residues. Trimming cost V 3 bases and J 3 bases, with 18 bases left between them. Per the germline V gene, CDR1 is MDHEN and CDR2 is SYDVKM. CDR3 in amino acids: CASSFTQILGNYEQYF. As DNA, the CDR3 is TGTGCCAGCAGTTTTACGCAAATACTAGGGAACTACGAGCAGTACTTC. Full variable domain (missing parts from reference TRBV28 and TRBJ2-7): DVKVTQSSRYLVKRTGEKVFLECVQDMDHENMFWYRQDPGLGLRLIYFSYDVKMKEKGDIPEGYSVSREKKERFSLILESASTNQTSMYLCASSFTQILGNYEQYFGPGTRLTVT.

The chain couples TRBV7-6 to TRBJ1-1, with D unresolved. The length of the CDR3 is 12 residues. The V gene lost 2 bases and the J gene lost 8 bases, with 9 bases spanning the gap. Germline V gives CDR1 SGHVS, CDR2 FNYEAQ. The CDR3 DNA is TGTGCCAGCAGCTTAATGGCGGGAGAAGCTTTCTTT. It encodes CASSLMAGEAFF.